This T cell receptor (beta chain) was retrieved from a study of cytomegalovirus exposure and HLA in healthy donors. General study findings and limits: The availability of immune exposure information extended only to CMV serostatus. Earlier findings revealed that most TCR beta V segments proved productive either about 90% or about 30% of the time. TCR beta V- and J-gene trimming, according to a later analysis, was linked to a missense DCLRE1C variant.

Turning to this clone: Antigen: not known.

Each of the donors was a healthy bone marrow donor. This PCR relied on a set of 60 Vbeta primers and 13 Jbeta primers. TCRdb's copy holds only in-frame clones and misses some; the assay was immunoSEQ multiplex PCR. The sample comprises approximately 100,000 clones, around 10% of which are singletons, and just over 5% rests with the top ten. CDR1 is SGHAT, CDR2 FQNNGV, per germline. V was pared by 6 bases and J by 5 bases, with 19 bases between. The CDR3 runs to 15 residues. The receptor comes from a middle-aged man in good health and CMV-seropositive. The sample taken for sequencing was PBMCs. The V gene is TRBV11-2, the J gene TRBJ1-1, with D possibly matching TRBD1 (5 bases). CDR3 DNA sequence: TGTGCCAGCAGTTGGGGCTACAGGAAGCGAACTGAAGCTTTCTTT. Encoded protein: CASSWGYRKRTEAFF. Together with reference TRBV11-2 and TRBJ1-1, the CDR3 gives the full variable domain: EAGVAQSPRYKIIEKRQSVAFWCNPISGHATLYWYQQILGQGPKLLIQFQNNGVVDDSQLPKDRFSAERLKGVDSTLKIQPAKLEDSAVYLCASSWGYRKRTEAFFGQGTRLTVV.